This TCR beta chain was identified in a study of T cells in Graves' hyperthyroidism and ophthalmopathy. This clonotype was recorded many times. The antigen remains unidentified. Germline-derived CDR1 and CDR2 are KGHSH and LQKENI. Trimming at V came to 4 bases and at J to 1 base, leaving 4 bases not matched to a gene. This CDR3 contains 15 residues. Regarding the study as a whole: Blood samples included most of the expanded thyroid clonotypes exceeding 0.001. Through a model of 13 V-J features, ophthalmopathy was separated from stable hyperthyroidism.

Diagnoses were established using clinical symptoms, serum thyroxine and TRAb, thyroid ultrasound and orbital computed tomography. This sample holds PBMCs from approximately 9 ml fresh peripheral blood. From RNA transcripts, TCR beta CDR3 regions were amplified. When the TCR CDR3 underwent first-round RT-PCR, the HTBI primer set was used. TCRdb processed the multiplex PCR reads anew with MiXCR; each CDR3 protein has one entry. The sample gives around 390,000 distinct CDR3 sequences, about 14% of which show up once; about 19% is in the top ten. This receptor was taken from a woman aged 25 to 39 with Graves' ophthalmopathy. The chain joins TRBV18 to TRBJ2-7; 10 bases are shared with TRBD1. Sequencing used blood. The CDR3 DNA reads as TGTGCCAGCTCACAACCGGGACAGGGGTCCTACGAGCAGTACTTC. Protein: CASSQPGQGSYEQYF.